This T cell receptor beta chain was obtained from a study of response to subunit inactivated influenza vaccine. One entry per CDR3 protein, called by TCRdb with MiXCR from the RT-PCR reads. The table has around 480,000 distinct CDR3 sequences, 16% seen once; the top ten hold about 3%. Overall study findings and caveats: There was a suggestion from the authors that each seasonal influenza vaccination recruits few new T cells.

Trimming removed 0 bases at V and 8 bases at J, with 10 bases between. Germline V lookup: CDR1 LNHNV, CDR2 YYDKDF (reference sequence). The CDR3 is 13 residues long. About this clonotype itself: Its matching antigen is unknown.

The TCR originated in a man aged 45-69 years who received an inactivated influenza vaccine. The specimen was CD4+ T cells sorted from PBMCs, collected around 25 months after vaccination. The chain carries TRBV15 and TRBJ2-5; D perhaps matches TRBD2 (5 bases). The CDR3 region has the DNA TGTGCCACCAGCAGAGATCGCGGAGGAACCCAGTACTTC. Translating it yields CATSRDRGGTQYF.